This TCR beta chain was recorded in a study of shared clonotypes between healthy human individuals. Naive CD8 cells were CD45RO-negative, positively selected for CCR7, excluding terminally differentiated effector memory CD45RA+ cells. Within Nashville, Tennessee resided all donors, each a Caucasian adult. Broader study findings: In general, naive subsets displayed greater estimated richness than memory subsets did. Sampling covered nothing but blood. Tissue TCR repertoires likely differ from those found in blood. A few donors shared about 5% of their naive CD4 clonotypes.

CDR3 length: 19 residues. V was pared by 5 bases and J by 0 bases, with 15 bases of the junction left unmatched. Germline values: CDR1 MDHEN, CDR2 SYDVKM. Assay used: immunoSEQ multiplex PCR; TCRdb lists only in-frame clones, some missing. Of around 610,000 clones listed, 90% to 97% are singletons. Turning to this clone: What it recognizes is unknown.

This TCR came from a woman younger than 45 in good health. The chain employs TRBV28 and TRBJ2-3; 9 bases map to TRBD1. The sequencing sample was made of naive CD8+ T cells sorted from blood. In nucleotides, the CDR3 is TGTGCCAGCAGTCCTAACCGGGACAGGGCGCGTTATAGCACAGATACGCAGTATTTT. It codes for CASSPNRDRARYSTDTQYF.